The source of this T cell receptor beta chain is a study of T cells in Graves' hyperthyroidism and ophthalmopathy. RNA transcripts were the template for amplifying TCR beta CDR3 regions. During a first-round RT-PCR of the TCR CDR3, the HTBI primer set was used. MiXCR, run by TCRdb on the multiplex PCR reads, gives a single entry per CDR3 protein. The sample yields nearly 750,000 distinct CDR3 sequences, 35% seen once. The CDR3 is made up of 14 amino acids. The germline V and J ends were trimmed by 3 bases and 7 bases, with 16 bases remaining between them. Germline V CDR1 and CDR2: SQVTM, ANQGSEA. In this sample, this clonotype turned up many times.

This clonotype was sampled from a woman between 40 and 50 years old with Graves' hyperthyroidism. Material: blood. This rearrangement joins TRBV29-1 to TRBJ1-3; possibly TRBD1 for D (5 bases). The CDR3: CSVEFAGSGNTIYF. The CDR3 DNA follows: TGCAGCGTTGAGTTCGCAGGGTCCGGGAACACCATATATTTT.